A single sample is the source of the 10 T cell receptor beta chains below, sequenced in a study of early T cells in non-severe SARS-CoV-2 infection. TCRdb independently ran MiXCR on the 5' RACE reads; one entry per CDR3 protein. The table records 81,000 or so distinct CDR3 sequences, about 12% of them present only once. The sequenced sample was whole blood. These receptors all stem from an adult who was a healthcare worker with PCR-confirmed SARS-CoV-2 infection or an uninfected control (not recorded which).

The chain recombines TRBV20-1 with TRBJ2-3; D possibly corresponds to TRBD2 (5 bases). In germline, CDR1 is DFQATT, CDR2 SNEGSKA (reference sequence). CDR3 length: 13 residues. V was shortened by 0 bases and J by 4 bases, with 8 bases between the two germline ends. The CDR3 spells CSARDLGADTQYF. The CDR3 coding sequence is TGCAGTGCTAGAGATCTGGGAGCAGATACGCAGTATTTT.

This clonotype was found a few times. This chain links TRBV29-1 with TRBJ1-3, with D unresolved. CDR3 size: 12 residues. Germline-derived CDR1 and CDR2 are SQVTM and ANQGSEA. V gave up 4 bases and J gave up 3 bases, with 7 bases separating them. In nucleotides, the CDR3 is TGCAGCGTTGGACTTAATGGAAACACCATATATTTT. It codes for CSVGLNGNTIYF. The complete variable domain, with remaining parts taken from reference TRBV29-1 and TRBJ1-3, reads SAVISQKPSRDICQRGTSLTIQCQVDSQVTMMFWYRQQPGQSLTLIATANQGSEATYESGFVIDKFPISRPNLTFSTLTVSNMSPEDSSIYLCSVGLNGNTIYFGEGSWLTVV.

The CDR3 is CASGLQQGVGYTF. Here the CDR3 DNA reads TGTGCCAGCGGACTCCAACAGGGGGTGGGCTACACCTTC. The chain has TRBV28 and TRBJ1-2, with TRBD1 matching over 8 bases. The germline CDR1 and CDR2 sequences are MDHEN and SYDVKM. The CDR3 has 13 residues. Trimming took 8 bases from V and 8 from J; bases not matched to a gene: 10.

Many counts were recorded for this clonotype. The CDR3 spells CASSNRGPDNEQFF. CDR3 bases: TGTGCCAGCAGCAACCGGGGGCCCGACAATGAGCAGTTCTTC. The J gene is TRBJ2-1, the V gene TRBV5-5; D may correspond to TRBD1 or TRBD2 (6 bases each). Germline lookup yields CDR1 SGHKS and CDR2 YYEKEE (reference sequence). Trimming took off 4 bases at V and 5 bases at J, with 13 bases between the two ends. This CDR3 has 14 residues.

This clonotype showed up just a few times. The chain employs TRBV11-1 and TRBJ2-7, with a possible D match to TRBD1 (6 bases). The CDR3 consists of 18 residues. Germline-derived CDR1 and CDR2 are SGHAT and FQDESV (reference sequence). With 5 bases removed from V and 5 bases from J, the gap between germline ends came to 28 bases. The chain's CDR3 is CASSPGRGYPNRPHEQYF. The CDR3 bases are TGTGCCAGCAGCCCCGGAAGGGGGTATCCGAATCGGCCTCACGAGCAGTACTTC.

Ten or more counts support this clonotype. This chain uses TRBV18 with TRBJ1-1; weak D call: TRBD1 (6 bases). CDR3 length: 13 amino acids. The germline gives CDR1 KGHSH, CDR2 LQKENI. The V end lost 5 bases, the J end lost 10 bases, and 17 bases lay between the germline ends. The CDR3 nucleotides are TGTGCCAGCTCAGCGGACAGCCTTTACTTAGCTTTCTTT. Translated: CASSADSLYLAFF. Filled out from reference TRBV18 and TRBJ1-1, the complete variable domain reads NAGVMQNPRHLVRRRGQEARLRCSPMKGHSHVYWYRQLPEEGLKFMVYLQKENIIDESGMPKERFSAEFPKEGPSILRIQQVVRGDSAAYFCASSADSLYLAFFGQGTRLTVV.

The genes are TRBV20-1 and TRBJ2-1; TRBD1 matches 7 bases. Germline loops: CDR1 DFQATT, CDR2 SNEGSKA (reference sequence). CDR3 length: 14 amino acids. The J segment lost 4 bases and the V segment lost 0 bases, leaving 3 bases of the junction unmatched. CDR3 sequence (DNA): TGCAGTGCTAGAGAAGGACAGGTGTACAATGAGCAGTTCTTC. Amino acids: CSAREGQVYNEQFF.

The gene calls are TRBV20-1 and TRBJ2-4, with D tentatively TRBD1 (6 bases). The CDR3 consists of 11 residues. Trimming took off 5 bases at V and 9 bases at J, with 11 bases between the two ends. Germline CDR1 reads DFQATT; CDR2 reads SNEGSKA (reference sequence). CDR3 sequence: CSAGPRGIQYF. The CDR3, as DNA: TGCAGTGCTGGCCCCAGGGGCATTCAGTACTTC.

This chain joins TRBV3-1 and TRBJ2-5; 7 bases are shared with TRBD2. V gave up 1 base and J gave up 0 bases; unmatched junction bases: 5. Germline V lookup: CDR1 LGHDT, CDR2 YNNKEL (reference sequence). The CDR3 loop spans 16 amino acids. The CDR3 DNA reads TGTGCCAGCAGCCAAGGCACTAGCGTTTACCAAGAGACCCAGTACTTC. Its protein product is CASSQGTSVYQETQYF.

This clonotype was detected only a few times. The chain carries TRBV3-1 and TRBJ2-1, with 9 bases that match TRBD2. Germline assignment: CDR1 LGHDT and CDR2 YNNKEL (reference sequence). CDR3 length: 15 residues. The V and J ends lost 0 bases and 8 bases, in that order; junction bases with no gene match: 5. The CDR3 region is CASSQELAGIDEQFF. The CDR3 coding sequence is TGTGCCAGCAGCCAAGAGCTAGCGGGAATCGATGAGCAGTTCTTC.